This TCR beta chain was identified during a study of blood T cell repertoires in COVID-19. Study context: T cells, B-cell-depleted T cells, or PBMCs provided the cDNA or gDNA that served as material.

This table comes from immunoSEQ multiplex PCR, and its TCRdb copy is limited to in-frame clones, with some not included. Of about 370,000 clones in the sample, roughly 90% are singletons; the top ten hold about 3%. The source material was peripheral blood. The clonotype originates from a woman aged 30 to 39 with COVID-19, enrolled during active disease.

The CDR3 coding sequence is TGCGCCAGCAGCCCGATCGGGGGTCGGACAGATACGCAGTATTTT. This translates into CASSPIGGRTDTQYF. The chain combines TRBV5-1 with TRBJ2-3; tentative D call: TRBD2 (6 bases). V shed 4 bases and J shed 3 bases, with 15 bases lying between them. The CDR3 spans 15 residues. Looked up from germline, CDR1 is SGHRS and CDR2 is YFSETQ.